These 6 T cell receptor beta chains originate from one sample sequenced in a study of T cell responses to AZD1222 COVID-19 vaccine. The repertoire was sequenced with immunoSEQ multiplex PCR; TCRdb's copy has only in-frame clones and lacks some. The sample yields roughly 70,000 clones, about 80% seen once. The sample was peripheral blood, taken 28 days after the second AZD1222 dose. These receptors came from an adult who received the AZD1222 COVID-19 vaccine.

By share of the sample, this clone is medium-sized (0.01 to 0.1%). The V and J genes are TRBV7-9 and TRBJ2-3; 9 bases agree with TRBD1. CDR1 is SEHNR and CDR2 is FQNEAQ in the germline V gene (reference sequence). CDR3 length: 16 residues. J lost 7 bases, V lost 5 bases, and 13 bases had no gene match. The CDR3 DNA is TGTGCCAGCAGCCGTGCGACAGGGGGAGATGAATATACGCAGTATTTT. It translates to CASSRATGGDEYTQYF.

This chain joins TRBV3-1 (or the pseudogene TRBV3-2) and TRBJ2-7; D unresolved. The ends were cut back, 1 base at V and 2 bases at J, with 9 bases in the middle. The CDR3 extends over 14 amino acids. Looked up from germline, CDR1 is LGHDT and CDR2 is YNNKEL (reference sequence). The CDR3 DNA reads TGTGCCAGCAGCCAAGGCAGGTTGACCTACGAGCAGTACTTC. This sequence encodes CASSQGRLTYEQYF.

A remark on this clone: This sample also contains other DNA sequences that code for the same CDR3. This rearrangement joins TRBV14 to TRBJ1-2; D not certain. This CDR3 region has 13 residues. Germline V gene sequence: CDR1 SGHDN, CDR2 FVKESK. V gave up 3 bases and J gave up 4 bases, with 9 bases separating them. CDR3 coding DNA: TGTGCCAGCAGCCACGGTCCTACCTATGGCTACACCTTC. Residues: CASSHGPTYGYTF.

The chain has TRBV5-1 and TRBJ2-5, with 8 bases matching TRBD2. Germline trimming cut 6 bases from V and 5 bases from J; bases unmatched to any gene: 3. Germline V gene lookup returns CDR1 SGHRS and CDR2 YFSETQ. This CDR3 spans 12 amino acids. Written as DNA, the CDR3 is TGCGCCAGCACGGGGGGGCTTGAGACCCAGTACTTC. This sequence encodes CASTGGLETQYF.

This sequence joins TRBV19 and TRBJ1-6; D gene unclear. Germline CDR1 LNHDA, CDR2 SQIVND (reference sequence). Trimming cost V 7 bases and J 0 bases, with 16 bases left between them. The CDR3 is 17 amino acids. Here the CDR3 DNA reads TGTGCCAGTACCATGGGTCCAGCCTACTCCTATAATTCACCCCTCCACTTT. Its protein product is CASTMGPAYSYNSPLHF.

The genes are TRBV6-5 and TRBJ1-5, with D perhaps TRBD1 (5 bases). The CDR3 has 13 residues. CDR1 MNHEY and CDR2 SVGAGI come from the germline V gene. The V gene lost 6 bases and the J gene lost 5 bases, with 11 bases spanning the gap. The CDR3 DNA follows: TGTGCCAGCAGGGAGAGGACATATCAGCCCCAGCATTTT. This gives the protein CASRERTYQPQHF.